A selection of T cell receptor beta chains follows, all from one sample in a study of blood T cell repertoires in COVID-19. Assay used: immunoSEQ multiplex PCR; TCRdb lists only in-frame clones, some missing. The data contain about 110,000 clones, roughly 83% of them singletons. Sequencing used peripheral blood. These receptor sequences come from a woman between 65 and 79 years old with acute or convalescent COVID-19. Both conserved end residues are part of each CDR3. The D gene is left open where the match is weak. A clone size is listed for some rows: how often the clone was seen (once, few, many), or a class if it is expanded.

J: TRBJ2-4; V: TRBV28; size: NA; length: 15; D: TRBD2; CDR3: CASSLLAGGMNIQYF; DNA: TGTGCCAGCAGTTTGCTCGCGGGAGGGATGAACATTCAGTACTTC
J: TRBJ2-2; V: TRBV6-6; size: NA; length: 14; D: TRBD2; CDR3: CASSPPAGVGELFF; DNA: TGTGCCAGCAGCCCCCCGGCGGGAGTCGGGGAGCTGTTTTTT
J: TRBJ2-3; V: TRBV5-1; size: NA; length: 15; D: TRBD2; CDR3: CASSLAAASGDTQYF; DNA: TGCGCCAGCAGCTTGGCCGCGGCTAGCGGGGATACGCAGTATTTT
J: TRBJ1-1; V: TRBV28; size: NA; length: 13; D: NA; CDR3: CASSPPTVKQPFF; DNA: TGTGCCAGCAGTCCCCCGACAGTGAAGCAACCTTTCTTT
J: TRBJ2-2; V: TRBV5-1; size: NA; length: 12; D: NA; CDR3: CASSVDTGELFF; DNA: TGCGCCAGCAGCGTCGACACCGGGGAGCTGTTTTTT
J: TRBJ2-1; V: TRBV5-4; size: once; length: 16; D: NA; CDR3: CASSLGGVRSYNEQFF; DNA: TGTGCCAGCAGCTTAGGGGGTGTTCGCTCCTACAATGAGCAGTTCTTC
J: TRBJ2-3; V: TRBV19; size: NA; length: 11; D: NA; CDR3: CASSIRDTQYF; DNA: TGTGCCAGTAGTATCCGAGATACGCAGTATTTT
J: TRBJ2-5; V: TRBV7-9; size: NA; length: 17; D: TRBD1; CDR3: CASSSQRTGGLGETQYF; DNA: TGTGCCAGCAGCTCGCAAAGGACAGGGGGCCTGGGGGAGACCCAGTACTTC
J: TRBJ2-3; V: TRBV28; size: NA; length: 11; D: NA; CDR3: CASSPQGTQYF; DNA: TGTGCCAGCAGTCCTCAGGGTACGCAGTATTTT
J: TRBJ2-7; V: TRBV10-3; size: few; length: 12; D: NA; CDR3: CAISEQGYEQYF; DNA: TGTGCCATCAGTGAACAGGGTTACGAGCAGTACTTC
J: TRBJ2-1; V: TRBV5-1; size: NA; length: 14; D: NA; CDR3: CASSLTGGANEQFF; DNA: TGCGCCAGCAGCCTAACCGGGGGAGCCAATGAGCAGTTCTTC
J: TRBJ1-2; V: TRBV28; size: NA; length: 14; D: TRBD1; CDR3: CASSITGQIYGYTF; DNA: TGTGCCAGCAGCATTACGGGACAGATCTATGGCTACACCTTC
J: TRBJ2-7; V: TRBV30; size: NA; length: 13; D: TRBD1; CDR3: CAWSPGQGYEQYF; DNA: TGTGCCTGGAGTCCGGGACAGGGGTACGAGCAGTACTTC
J: TRBJ1-3; V: TRBV15; size: NA; length: 15; D: NA; CDR3: CATSRDSGAGNTIYF; DNA: TGTGCCACCAGCAGAGATTCGGGGGCTGGAAACACCATATATTTT
J: TRBJ2-7; V: TRBV5-8; size: NA; length: 12; D: NA; CDR3: CASSPQGNEQYF; DNA: TGTGCCAGCAGCCCACAGGGAAACGAGCAGTACTTC
J: TRBJ1-4; V: TRBV7-3; size: few; length: 16; D: NA; CDR3: CASSLIADRKSEKLFF; DNA: TGTGCCAGCAGCTTAATAGCTGACAGGAAAAGCGAAAAACTGTTTTTT
J: TRBJ1-5; V: TRBV5-6; size: once; length: 14; D: TRBD1; CDR3: CASSFRGVGQPQHF; DNA: TGTGCCAGCAGCTTCAGGGGGGTAGGTCAGCCCCAGCATTTT
J: TRBJ2-1; V: TRBV9; size: once; length: 16; D: NA; CDR3: CASSVDGGGHYNEQFF; DNA: TGTGCCAGCAGCGTAGATGGAGGGGGCCACTACAATGAGCAGTTCTTC
J: TRBJ1-1; V: TRBV29-1; size: once; length: 12; D: TRBD1; CDR3: CSGGAQGGEAFF; DNA: TGCAGCGGGGGAGCGCAGGGGGGTGAAGCTTTCTTT
J: TRBJ2-3; V: TRBV4-2; size: NA; length: 16; D: TRBD2; CDR3: CASSQEAAGGPDTQYF; DNA: TGTGCCAGCAGCCAAGAAGCAGCGGGGGGCCCAGATACGCAGTATTTT
J: TRBJ1-2; V: TRBV6-5; size: few; length: 14; D: TRBD1; CDR3: CASSGGTANYGYTF; DNA: TGTGCCAGCTCCGGCGGGACAGCTAACTATGGCTACACCTTC
J: TRBJ2-7; V: TRBV5-1; size: NA; length: 13; D: NA; CDR3: CASSLGGRSEQYF; DNA: TGCGCCAGCAGCTTGGGGGGCAGATCCGAGCAGTACTTC
J: TRBJ1-4; V: TRBV5-6; size: NA; length: 14; D: NA; CDR3: CASSFGQGSRKLFF; DNA: TGTGCCAGCAGCTTCGGTCAGGGTTCGAGGAAACTGTTTTTT
J: TRBJ1-3; V: TRBV5-1; size: NA; length: 13; D: NA; CDR3: CASSLGVGNTIYF; DNA: TGCGCCAGCAGCTTGGGAGTAGGAAACACCATATATTTT
J: TRBJ1-6; V: TRBV6-5; size: NA; length: 13; D: NA; CDR3: CAGGSSYNSPLHF; DNA: TGTGCCGGGGGGAGCTCCTATAATTCACCCCTCCACTTT
J: TRBJ1-4; V: TRBV3-1/TRBV3-2; size: NA; length: 15; D: NA; CDR3: CASSSRKGGNEKLFF; DNA: TGTGCCAGCAGTTCAAGAAAAGGGGGTAATGAAAAACTGTTTTTT
J: TRBJ1-6; V: TRBV20-1; size: NA; length: 14; D: NA; CDR3: CSASSREAGSPLHF; DNA: TGCAGTGCTAGTTCTCGGGAAGCGGGGTCACCCCTCCACTTT
J: TRBJ1-3; V: TRBV5-1; size: NA; length: 14; D: TRBD1; CDR3: CASSLQGQGNTIYF; DNA: TGCGCCAGCAGCCTACAGGGGCAAGGAAACACCATATATTTT
J: TRBJ2-3; V: TRBV19; size: NA; length: 16; D: TRBD1; CDR3: CASSKRQGQLTDTQYF; DNA: TGTGCCAGTAGTAAACGACAGGGGCAGCTCACAGATACGCAGTATTTT
J: TRBJ2-7; V: TRBV7-9; size: NA; length: 14; D: TRBD2; CDR3: CASSSTSGPTEQYF; DNA: TGTGCCAGCAGCTCTACTAGCGGCCCTACGGAGCAGTACTTC
J: TRBJ2-1; V: TRBV28; size: NA; length: 15; D: TRBD1; CDR3: CASSIQGAPDNEQFF; DNA: TGTGCCAGCAGCATACAGGGGGCGCCCGACAATGAGCAGTTCTTC
J: TRBJ1-1; V: TRBV19; size: NA; length: 14; D: NA; CDR3: CASSPLAGHTEAFF; DNA: TGTGCCAGTAGCCCCCTAGCGGGCCACACTGAAGCTTTCTTT
J: TRBJ2-7; V: TRBV5-6; size: few; length: 12; D: NA; CDR3: CASSLNSYEQYF; DNA: TGTGCCAGCAGTCTTAACTCCTACGAGCAGTACTTC
J: TRBJ2-3; V: TRBV6-1; size: NA; length: 15; D: NA; CDR3: CASSEAVQGTDTQYF; DNA: TGTGCCAGCAGTGAAGCAGTCCAGGGAACAGATACGCAGTATTTT
J: TRBJ2-2; V: TRBV5-1; size: NA; length: 15; D: NA; CDR3: CASRQDTISTGELFF; DNA: TGCGCCAGCAGACAAGACACAATTTCGACCGGGGAGCTGTTTTTT
J: TRBJ2-7; V: TRBV29-1; size: once; length: 14; D: NA; CDR3: CSATSGTRIYEQYF; DNA: TGCAGCGCAACTTCCGGGACAAGGATATACGAGCAGTACTTC
J: TRBJ2-5; V: TRBV7-6; size: NA; length: 14; D: TRBD2; CDR3: CASSSPSGLETQYF; DNA: TGTGCCAGCAGCTCACCTAGCGGATTAGAGACCCAGTACTTC
J: TRBJ2-7; V: TRBV4-2; size: NA; length: 15; D: TRBD1; CDR3: CASSQPGQDSYEQYF; DNA: TGTGCCAGCAGCCAGCCGGGACAGGACTCCTACGAGCAGTACTTC
J: TRBJ1-1; V: TRBV2; size: NA; length: 14; D: TRBD1; CDR3: CASNRDRLNTEAFF; DNA: TGTGCCAGCAACCGGGACAGGCTGAACACTGAAGCTTTCTTT
J: TRBJ1-5; V: TRBV11-2; size: NA; length: 15; D: TRBD1; CDR3: CASSLGTASNQPQHF; DNA: TGTGCCAGCAGCCTGGGGACAGCTAGCAATCAGCCCCAGCATTTT
J: TRBJ2-2; V: TRBV30; size: NA; length: 18; D: NA; CDR3: CAWIANWSGSCRAGELFF; DNA: TGTGCCTGGATTGCAAATTGGTCAGGGTCATGTAGGGCCGGGGAGCTGTTTTTT